These 3 T cell receptor beta chains share one sample of origin, sequenced in a study of CD8+CD57+ T cells in acquired aplastic anemia. TCR beta VDJ and CDR3 profiling used genomic DNA as template. One entry per CDR3 protein results from TCRdb running MiXCR on the reads. The table lists approximately 270,000 distinct CDR3 sequences, around 60% of them singletons. Sequencing was done on a sample of sorted CD4+, CD8+, or CD8+CD57+ T cells (not recorded which) from PBMCs. The receptors were gathered from a human donor with severe aplastic anemia or a healthy control (not recorded which).

For this clonotype: One end of the junction varies from germline; a read error may be responsible. CDR3 protein: CASSLPTGGIYNEQLF. CDR3 DNA: TGTGCCAGCAGCTTACCGACAGGGGGAATTTACAATGAGCAGCTCTTC. This chain connects TRBV5-5 to TRBJ2-1; 9 bases are shared with TRBD1. Germline-derived CDR1 and CDR2 are SGHKS and YYEKEE (reference sequence). This CDR3 is built from 16 residues.

This clonotype was seen repeatedly, ten times or more. The chain carries TRBV20-1 and TRBJ1-4; D is undetermined. Germline CDR1 reads DFQATT; CDR2 reads SNEGSKA (reference sequence). CDR3 length equals 12 residues. The V end lost 3 bases, the J end lost 3 bases, and 5 bases lay between the germline ends. The CDR3 loop reads CSARASNEKLFF. CDR3 DNA: TGCAGTGCTAGGGCCTCTAATGAAAAACTGTTTTTT.

This clonotype has a count of ten or more. The chain carries TRBV25-1 and TRBJ2-5, with D perhaps matching TRBD2 (6 bases). Germline V CDR1 and CDR2: MGHDK, SYGVNS. With 2 bases removed from V and 2 bases from J, the gap between germline ends came to 15 bases. The CDR3 contains 16 residues. CDR3 residues: CASSEVWGVVQETQYF. CDR3 coding DNA: TGTGCCAGCAGTGAAGTGTGGGGGGTCGTTCAAGAGACCCAGTACTTC. Variable domain in full (rest from reference TRBV25-1 and TRBJ2-5): EADIYQTPRYLVIGTGKKITLECSQTMGHDKMYWYQQDPGMELHLIHYSYGVNSTEKGDLSSESTVSRIRTEHFPLTLESARPSHTSQYLCASSEVWGVVQETQYFGPGTRLLVL.